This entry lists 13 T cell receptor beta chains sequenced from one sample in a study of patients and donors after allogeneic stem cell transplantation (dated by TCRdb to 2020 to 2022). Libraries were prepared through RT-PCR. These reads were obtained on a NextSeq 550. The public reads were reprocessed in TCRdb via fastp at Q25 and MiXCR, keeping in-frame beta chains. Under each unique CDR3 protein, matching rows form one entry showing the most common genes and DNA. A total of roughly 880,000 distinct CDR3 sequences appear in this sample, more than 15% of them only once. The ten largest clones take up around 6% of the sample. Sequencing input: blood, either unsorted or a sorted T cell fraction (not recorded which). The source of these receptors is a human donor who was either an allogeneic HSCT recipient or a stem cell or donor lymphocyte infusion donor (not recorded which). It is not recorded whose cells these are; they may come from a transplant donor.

The CDR3 coding sequence is TGCGCCAGCAGCCAAGCCCAGGCTTACCTGGGTGGCTACACCTTC. This translates into CASSQAQAYLGGYTF. This chain uses TRBV4-1 with TRBJ1-2, with D unresolved. The CDR3 has 15 amino acids. The V end lost 1 base, the J end lost 7 bases, and 16 bases lay between the germline ends. Germline lookup yields CDR1 MGHRA and CDR2 YSYEKL.

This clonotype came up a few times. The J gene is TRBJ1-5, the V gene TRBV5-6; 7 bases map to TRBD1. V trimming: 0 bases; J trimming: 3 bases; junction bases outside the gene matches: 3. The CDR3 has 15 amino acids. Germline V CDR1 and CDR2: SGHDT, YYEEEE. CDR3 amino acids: CASSLAGTDNQPQHF. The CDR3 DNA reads TGTGCCAGCAGCTTGGCGGGGACAGACAATCAGCCCCAGCATTTT.

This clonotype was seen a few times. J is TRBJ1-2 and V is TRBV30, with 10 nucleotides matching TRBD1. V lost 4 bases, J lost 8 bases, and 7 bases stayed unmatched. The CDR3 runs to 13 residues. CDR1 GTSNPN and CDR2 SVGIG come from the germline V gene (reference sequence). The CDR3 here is CAWKRQGAEGYTF. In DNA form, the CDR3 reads TGTGCCTGGAAACGACAGGGGGCGGAAGGCTACACCTTC.

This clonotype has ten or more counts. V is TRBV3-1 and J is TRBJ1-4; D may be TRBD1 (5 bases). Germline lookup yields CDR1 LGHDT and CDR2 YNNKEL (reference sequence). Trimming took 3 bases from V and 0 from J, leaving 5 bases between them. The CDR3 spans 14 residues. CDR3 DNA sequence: TGTGCCAGCAGCCAGACAGCAACTAATGAAAAACTGTTTTTT. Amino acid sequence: CASSQTATNEKLFF.

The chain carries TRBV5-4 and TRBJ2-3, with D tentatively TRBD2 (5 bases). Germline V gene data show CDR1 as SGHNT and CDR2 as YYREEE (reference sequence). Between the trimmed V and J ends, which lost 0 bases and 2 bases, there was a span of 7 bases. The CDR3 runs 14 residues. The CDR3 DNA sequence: TGTGCCAGCAGCTTGGACGGGGTCACAGATACGCAGTATTTT. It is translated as CASSLDGVTDTQYF.

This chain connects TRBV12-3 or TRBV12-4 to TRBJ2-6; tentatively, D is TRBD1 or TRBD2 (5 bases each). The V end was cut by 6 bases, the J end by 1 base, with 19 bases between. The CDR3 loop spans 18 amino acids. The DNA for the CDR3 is TGTGCCAGCAGCCACCTGAGGGGTTGGGAATCTGGGGCCAACGTCCTGACTTTC. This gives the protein CASSHLRGWESGANVLTF.

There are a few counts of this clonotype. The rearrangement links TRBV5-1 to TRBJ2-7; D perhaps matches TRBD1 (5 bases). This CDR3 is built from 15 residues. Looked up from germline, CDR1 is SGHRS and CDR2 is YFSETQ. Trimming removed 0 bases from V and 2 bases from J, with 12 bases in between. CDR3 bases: TGCGCCAGCAGCTTGGAATCAGGGATACCCTACGAGCAGTACTTC. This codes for CASSLESGIPYEQYF. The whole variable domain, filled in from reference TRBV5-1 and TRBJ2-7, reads KAGVTQTPRYLIKTRGQQVTLSCSPISGHRSVSWYQQTPGQGLQFLFEYFSETQRNKGNFPGRFSGRQFSNSRSEMNVSTLELGDSALYLCASSLESGIPYEQYFGPGTRLTVT.

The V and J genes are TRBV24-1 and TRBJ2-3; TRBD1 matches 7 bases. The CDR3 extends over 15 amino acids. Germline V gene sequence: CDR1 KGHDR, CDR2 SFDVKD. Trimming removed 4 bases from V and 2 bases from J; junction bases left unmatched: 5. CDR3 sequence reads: CATSEGGQTTDTQYF. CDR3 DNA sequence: TGTGCCACCAGTGAAGGGGGACAGACCACAGATACGCAGTATTTT.

The CDR3 loop is CASSVGRRQGIETQYF. For the CDR3, the DNA is TGTGCCAGCAGCGTAGGAAGAAGGCAAGGGATTGAGACCCAGTACTTC. This chain uses TRBV9 with TRBJ2-5; D is undetermined. Trimming removed 0 bases from V and 5 bases from J, with 17 bases in between. The CDR3 spans 16 residues. Germline CDR1 and CDR2: SGDLS and YYNGEE.

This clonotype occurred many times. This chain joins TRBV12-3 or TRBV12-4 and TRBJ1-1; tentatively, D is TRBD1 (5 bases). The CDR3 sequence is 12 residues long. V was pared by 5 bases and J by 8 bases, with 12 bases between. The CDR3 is CASSPGHPEAFF. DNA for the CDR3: TGTGCCAGCAGTCCCGGACATCCGGAAGCTTTCTTT.

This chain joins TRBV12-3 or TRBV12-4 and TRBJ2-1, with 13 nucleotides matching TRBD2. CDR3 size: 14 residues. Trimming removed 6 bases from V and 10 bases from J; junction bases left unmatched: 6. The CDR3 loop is CASRRLAGGLEQFF. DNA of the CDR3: TGTGCCAGCAGGAGACTAGCGGGGGGCCTAGAGCAGTTCTTC.

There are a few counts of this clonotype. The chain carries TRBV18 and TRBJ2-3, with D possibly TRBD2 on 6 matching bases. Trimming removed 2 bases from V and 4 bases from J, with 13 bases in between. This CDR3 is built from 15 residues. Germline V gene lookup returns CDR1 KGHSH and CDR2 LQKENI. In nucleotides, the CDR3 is TGTGCCAGCTCACCAAACCCGGGAGTGGCAGATACGCAGTATTTT. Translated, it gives CASSPNPGVADTQYF.

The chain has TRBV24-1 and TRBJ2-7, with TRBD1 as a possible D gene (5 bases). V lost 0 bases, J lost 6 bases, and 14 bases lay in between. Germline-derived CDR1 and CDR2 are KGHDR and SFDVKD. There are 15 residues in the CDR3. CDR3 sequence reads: CATSDLAGKSGEQYF. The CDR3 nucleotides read TGTGCCACCAGTGATTTGGCAGGGAAAAGTGGCGAGCAGTACTTC.